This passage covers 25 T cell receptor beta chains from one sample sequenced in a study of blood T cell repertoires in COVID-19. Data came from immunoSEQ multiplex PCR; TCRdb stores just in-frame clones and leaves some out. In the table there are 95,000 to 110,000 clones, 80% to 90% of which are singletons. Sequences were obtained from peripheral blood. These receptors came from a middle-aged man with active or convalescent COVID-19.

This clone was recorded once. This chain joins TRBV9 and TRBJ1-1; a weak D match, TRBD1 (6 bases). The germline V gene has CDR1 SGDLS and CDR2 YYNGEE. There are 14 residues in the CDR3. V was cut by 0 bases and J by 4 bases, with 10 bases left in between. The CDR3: CASSVVQGGTEAFF. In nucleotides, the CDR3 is TGTGCCAGCAGCGTAGTACAGGGTGGCACTGAAGCTTTCTTT.

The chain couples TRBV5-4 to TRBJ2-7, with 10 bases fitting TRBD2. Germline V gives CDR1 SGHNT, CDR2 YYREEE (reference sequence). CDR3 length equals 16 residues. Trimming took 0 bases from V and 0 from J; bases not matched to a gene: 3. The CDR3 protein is CASSLELAGNSYEQYF. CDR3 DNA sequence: TGTGCCAGCAGCTTGGAACTAGCGGGAAACTCCTACGAGCAGTACTTC.

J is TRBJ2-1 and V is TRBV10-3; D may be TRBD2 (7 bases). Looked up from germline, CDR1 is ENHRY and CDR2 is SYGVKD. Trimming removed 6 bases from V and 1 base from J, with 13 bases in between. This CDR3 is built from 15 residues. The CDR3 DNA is TGTGCCATCAGATCGAAGGGGGGGTCCTACAATGAGCAGTTCTTC. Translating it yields CAIRSKGGSYNEQFF.

The CDR3 nucleotides are TGTGCCAGCAGCCTCACTAGCGGGAGTTTCGGTGGAGAGACCCAGTACTTC. Translating it yields CASSLTSGSFGGETQYF. J is TRBJ2-5 and V is TRBV7-2; 11 positions match TRBD2. Germline V gene lookup returns CDR1 SGHTA and CDR2 FQGNSA. This CDR3 is 17 amino acids long. V dropped 5 bases and J dropped 4; count of bases not matched to a gene: 12. Combining the CDR3 with reference TRBV7-2 and TRBJ2-5 gives the whole variable domain GAGVSQSPSNKVTEKGKDVELRCDPISGHTALYWYRQSLGQGLEFLIYFQGNSAPDKSGLPSDRFSAERTGGSVSTLTIQRTQQEDSAVYLCASSLTSGSFGGETQYFGPGTRLLVL.

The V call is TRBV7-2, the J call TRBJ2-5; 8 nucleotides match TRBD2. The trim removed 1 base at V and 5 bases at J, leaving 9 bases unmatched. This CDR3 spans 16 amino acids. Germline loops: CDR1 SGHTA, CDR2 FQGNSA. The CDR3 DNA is TGTGCCAGCAGCTTAGTGTTGCGGGAGGCCCGGGAGACCCAGTACTTC. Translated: CASSLVLREARETQYF.

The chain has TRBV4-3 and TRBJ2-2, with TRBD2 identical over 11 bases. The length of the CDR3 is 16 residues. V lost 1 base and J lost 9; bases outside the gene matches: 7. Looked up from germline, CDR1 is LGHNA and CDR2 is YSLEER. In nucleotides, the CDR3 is TGCGCCAGCAGCCAAGGGGGTAGCGGGAGGGCCCGGGAGCTGTTTTTT. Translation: CASSQGGSGRARELFF.

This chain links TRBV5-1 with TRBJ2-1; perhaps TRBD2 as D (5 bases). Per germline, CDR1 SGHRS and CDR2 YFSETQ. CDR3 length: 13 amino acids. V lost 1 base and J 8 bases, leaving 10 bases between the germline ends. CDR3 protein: CASSLSGIDEQFF. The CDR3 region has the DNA TGCGCCAGCAGCTTGTCGGGGATCGATGAGCAGTTCTTC.

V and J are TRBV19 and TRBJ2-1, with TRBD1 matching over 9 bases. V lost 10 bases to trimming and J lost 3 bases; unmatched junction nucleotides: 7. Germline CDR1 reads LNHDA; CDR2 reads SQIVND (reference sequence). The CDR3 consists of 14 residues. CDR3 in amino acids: CATKKGQGYNEQFF. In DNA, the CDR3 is TGTGCCACCAAGAAGGGACAGGGCTACAATGAGCAGTTCTTC.

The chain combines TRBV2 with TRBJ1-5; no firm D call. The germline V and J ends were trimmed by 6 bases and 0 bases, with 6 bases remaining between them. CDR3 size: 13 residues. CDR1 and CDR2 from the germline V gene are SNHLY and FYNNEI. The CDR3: CASSTPSNQPQHF. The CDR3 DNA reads TGTGCCAGCAGCACTCCTAGCAATCAGCCCCAGCATTTT.

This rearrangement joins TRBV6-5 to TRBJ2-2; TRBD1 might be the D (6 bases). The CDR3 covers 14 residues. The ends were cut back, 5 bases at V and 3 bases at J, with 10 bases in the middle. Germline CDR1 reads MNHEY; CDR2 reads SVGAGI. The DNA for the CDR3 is TGTGCCAGCAGTAAAACAGGGTACACCGGGGAGCTGTTTTTT. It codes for CASSKTGYTGELFF.

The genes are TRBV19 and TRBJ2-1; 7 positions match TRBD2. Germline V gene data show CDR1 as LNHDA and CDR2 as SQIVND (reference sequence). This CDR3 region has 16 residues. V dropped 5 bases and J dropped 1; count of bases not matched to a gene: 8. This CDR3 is CASSLPGLLSYNEQFF. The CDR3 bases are TGTGCCAGTAGTCTCCCGGGACTACTTTCCTACAATGAGCAGTTCTTC. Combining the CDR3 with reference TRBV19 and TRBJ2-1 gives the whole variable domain DGGITQSPKYLFRKEGQNVTLSCEQNLNHDAMYWYRQDPGQGLRLIYYSQIVNDFQKGDIAEGYSVSREKKESFPLTVTSAQKNPTAFYLCASSLPGLLSYNEQFFGPGTRLTVL.

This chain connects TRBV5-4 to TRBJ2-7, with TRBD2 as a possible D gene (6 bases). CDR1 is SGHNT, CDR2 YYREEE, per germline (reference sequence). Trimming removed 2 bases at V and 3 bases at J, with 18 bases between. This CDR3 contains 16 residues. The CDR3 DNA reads TGTGCCAGCAGCTTTCTGGAGCGGGCTCCTTACTACGAGCAGTACTTC. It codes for CASSFLERAPYYEQYF. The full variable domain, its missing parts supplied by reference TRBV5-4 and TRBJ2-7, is ETGVTQSPTHLIKTRGQQVTLRCSSQSGHNTVSWYQQALGQGPQFIFQYYREEENGRGNFPPRFSGLQFPNYSSELNVNALELDDSALYLCASSFLERAPYYEQYFGPGTRLTVT.

In DNA form, the CDR3 reads TGTGCCAGCAGTCGGGGGGGACTCGGCACAGATACGCAGTATTTT. Translating it yields CASSRGGLGTDTQYF. This chain joins TRBV7-2 and TRBJ2-3; TRBD2 aligns across 8 bases. Germline trimming cut 6 bases from V and 1 base from J; bases unmatched to any gene: 6. CDR3 length: 15 amino acids. From germline, CDR1 is SGHTA and CDR2 FQGNSA.

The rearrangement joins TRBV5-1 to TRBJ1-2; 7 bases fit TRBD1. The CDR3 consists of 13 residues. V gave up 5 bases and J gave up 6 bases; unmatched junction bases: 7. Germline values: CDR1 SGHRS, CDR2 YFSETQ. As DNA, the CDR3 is TGCGCCAGCAGAGACAGGGTACTAGATGGCTACACCTTC. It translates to CASRDRVLDGYTF.

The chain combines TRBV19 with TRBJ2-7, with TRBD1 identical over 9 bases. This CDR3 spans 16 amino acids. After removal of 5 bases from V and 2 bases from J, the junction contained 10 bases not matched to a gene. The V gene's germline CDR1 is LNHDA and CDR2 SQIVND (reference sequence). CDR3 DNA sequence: TGTGCCAGTAGTCCACTGGACAGGGGACTGCCCTACGAGCAGTACTTC. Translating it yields CASSPLDRGLPYEQYF.

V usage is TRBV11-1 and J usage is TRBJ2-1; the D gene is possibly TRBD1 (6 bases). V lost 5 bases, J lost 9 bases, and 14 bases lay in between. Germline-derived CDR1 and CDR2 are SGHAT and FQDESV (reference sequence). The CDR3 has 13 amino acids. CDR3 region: CASSARDTGEQFF. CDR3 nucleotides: TGTGCCAGCAGCGCGAGGGACACCGGTGAGCAGTTCTTC.

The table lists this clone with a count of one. CDR3 coding DNA: TGTGCCAGTAGCCTACAGGGTATCGAGCAGTACTTC. Amino acid sequence: CASSLQGIEQYF. This sequence joins TRBV19 and TRBJ2-7; tentative D call: TRBD1 (6 bases). The V gene's germline CDR1 is LNHDA and CDR2 SQIVND (reference sequence). The V end lost 6 bases, the J end lost 6 bases, and 12 bases lay between the germline ends. CDR3 size: 12 residues.

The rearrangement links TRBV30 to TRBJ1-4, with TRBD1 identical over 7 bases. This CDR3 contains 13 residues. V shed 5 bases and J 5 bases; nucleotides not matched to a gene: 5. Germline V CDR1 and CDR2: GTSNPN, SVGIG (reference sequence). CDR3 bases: TGTGCCTGGGACAGGGTGGGGAATGAAAAACTGTTTTTT. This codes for CAWDRVGNEKLFF. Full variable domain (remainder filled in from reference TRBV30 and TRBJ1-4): SQTIHQWPATLVQPVGSPLSLECTVEGTSNPNLYWYRQAAGRGLQLLFYSVGIGQISSEVPQNLSASRPQDRQFILSSKKLLLSDSGFYLCAWDRVGNEKLFFGSGTQLSVL.

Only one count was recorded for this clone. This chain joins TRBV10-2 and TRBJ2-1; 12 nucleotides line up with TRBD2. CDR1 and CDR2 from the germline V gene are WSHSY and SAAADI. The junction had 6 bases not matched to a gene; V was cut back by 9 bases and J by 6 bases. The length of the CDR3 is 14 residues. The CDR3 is CASALAGGGNEQFF. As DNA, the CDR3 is TGCGCCAGTGCTCTAGCGGGAGGGGGCAATGAGCAGTTCTTC.

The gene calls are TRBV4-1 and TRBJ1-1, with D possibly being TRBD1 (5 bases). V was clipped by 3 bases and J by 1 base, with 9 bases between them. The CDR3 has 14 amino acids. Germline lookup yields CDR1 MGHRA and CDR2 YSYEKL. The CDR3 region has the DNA TGCGCCAGCAGCCACGGTCAGGGGAACACTGAAGCTTTCTTT. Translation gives CASSHGQGNTEAFF.

The CDR3, as DNA: TGTGCCAGCGTCGGGGGTCGAACTGAAGCTTTCTTT. This encodes CASVGGRTEAFF. The chain combines TRBV28 with TRBJ1-1; perhaps TRBD1 as D (5 bases). V lost 8 bases to trimming and J lost 5 bases, with 12 bases between them. CDR3 size: 12 residues. Germline V gene sequence: CDR1 MDHEN, CDR2 SYDVKM. The full variable domain, completed using reference TRBV28 and TRBJ1-1, is DVKVTQSSRYLVKRTGEKVFLECVQDMDHENMFWYRQDPGLGLRLIYFSYDVKMKEKGDIPEGYSVSREKKERFSLILESASTNQTSMYLCASVGGRTEAFFGQGTRLTVV.

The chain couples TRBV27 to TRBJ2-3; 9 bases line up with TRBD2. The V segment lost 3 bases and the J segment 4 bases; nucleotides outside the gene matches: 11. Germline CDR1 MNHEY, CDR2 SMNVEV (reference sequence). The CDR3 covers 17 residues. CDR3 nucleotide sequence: TGTGCCAGCAGTTTGGCTTGGGCTAGCGGGAACTCAGATACGCAGTATTTT. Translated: CASSLAWASGNSDTQYF.

The chain's CDR3 is CASSPPGQGTYGYTF. In nucleotides, the CDR3 is TGTGCCAGCTCACCACCAGGACAGGGGACCTATGGCTACACCTTC. The J gene is TRBJ1-2, the V gene TRBV18, with 9 nucleotides matching TRBD1. Trimming at V came to 0 bases and at J to 4 bases, leaving 3 bases not matched to a gene. The CDR3 extends over 15 amino acids. CDR1 is KGHSH and CDR2 is LQKENI in the germline V gene.

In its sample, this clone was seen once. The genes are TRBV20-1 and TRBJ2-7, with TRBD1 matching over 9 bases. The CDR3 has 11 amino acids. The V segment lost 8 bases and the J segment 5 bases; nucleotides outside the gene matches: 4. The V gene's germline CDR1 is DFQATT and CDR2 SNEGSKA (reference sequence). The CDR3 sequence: CSPGQGDEQYF. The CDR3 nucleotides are TGCAGTCCGGGACAGGGCGACGAGCAGTACTTC.

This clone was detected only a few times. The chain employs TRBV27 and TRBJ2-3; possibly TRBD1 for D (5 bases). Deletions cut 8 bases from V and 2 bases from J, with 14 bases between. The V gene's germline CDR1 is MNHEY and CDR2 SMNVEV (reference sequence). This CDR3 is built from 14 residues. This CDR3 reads CASRRDSTTDTQYF. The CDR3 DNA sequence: TGTGCCAGCCGCCGCGACAGTACCACAGATACGCAGTATTTT.